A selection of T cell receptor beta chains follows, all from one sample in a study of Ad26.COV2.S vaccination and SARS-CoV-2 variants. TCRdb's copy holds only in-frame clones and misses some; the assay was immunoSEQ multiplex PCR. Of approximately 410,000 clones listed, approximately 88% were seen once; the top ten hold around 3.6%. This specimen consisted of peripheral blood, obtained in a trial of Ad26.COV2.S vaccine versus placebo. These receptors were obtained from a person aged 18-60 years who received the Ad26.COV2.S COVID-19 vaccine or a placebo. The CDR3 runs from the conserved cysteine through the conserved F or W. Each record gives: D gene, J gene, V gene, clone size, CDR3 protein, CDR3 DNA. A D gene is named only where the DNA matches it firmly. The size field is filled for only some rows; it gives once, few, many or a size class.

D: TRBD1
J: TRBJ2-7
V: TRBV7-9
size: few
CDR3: CASSPDRGGFYEQYF
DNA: TGTGCCAGCAGCCCAGACAGGGGAGGATTCTACGAGCAGTACTTC

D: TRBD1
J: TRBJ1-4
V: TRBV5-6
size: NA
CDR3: CASSGTGGMKELFF
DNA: TGTGCCAGCAGCGGGACAGGGGGGATGAAGGAACTGTTTTTT

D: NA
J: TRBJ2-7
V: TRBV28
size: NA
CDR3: CASSPPRHSPRGSSYEQYF
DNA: TGTGCCAGCAGCCCCCCACGACACTCACCCCGGGGAAGCTCCTACGAGCAGTACTTC

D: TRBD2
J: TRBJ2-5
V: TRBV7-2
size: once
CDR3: CASSPLRLAGGWETQYF
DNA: TGTGCCAGCAGCCCCCTAAGACTAGCGGGAGGTTGGGAGACCCAGTACTTC

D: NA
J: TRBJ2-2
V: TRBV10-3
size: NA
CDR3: CAISESTTMEAGELFF
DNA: TGTGCCATCAGTGAGTCGACCACTATGGAGGCCGGGGAGCTGTTTTTT

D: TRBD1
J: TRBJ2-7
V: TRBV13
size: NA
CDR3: CASSLWDRDYEQYF
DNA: TGTGCCAGCAGCTTATGGGACAGGGACTACGAGCAGTACTTC

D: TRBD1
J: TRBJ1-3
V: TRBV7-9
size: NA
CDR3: CASSPQGAGNTIYF
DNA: TGTGCCAGCAGCCCACAGGGGGCTGGAAACACCATATATTTT

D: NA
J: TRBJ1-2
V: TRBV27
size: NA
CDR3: CASSITGASGYGYTF
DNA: TGTGCCAGCAGTATAACGGGGGCGAGCGGCTATGGCTACACCTTC

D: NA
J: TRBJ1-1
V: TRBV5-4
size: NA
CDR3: CASSLAWGTEAFF
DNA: TGTGCCAGCAGCTTGGCTTGGGGGACTGAAGCTTTCTTT

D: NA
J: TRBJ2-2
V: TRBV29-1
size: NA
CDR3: CSVERGEAGELFF
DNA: TGCAGCGTTGAAAGGGGAGAGGCCGGGGAGCTGTTTTTT